This paragraph covers one T cell receptor beta chain sequence. Its specificity is not known. The source of the sample is a study of graft-versus-host responses after intestinal transplantation. Looking at the study overall: Recipients had transplants, and these were multivisceral, liver-intestinal, or isolated intestinal. Study-wide results and limits: There were GvH clones found in recipient marrow, and some of them appeared first in ileum or blood.

The V segment lost 1 base and the J segment 6 bases; nucleotides outside the gene matches: 4. CDR1 MGHRA and CDR2 YSYEKL come from the germline V gene. The CDR3 covers 15 residues. Using immunoSEQ multiplex PCR, the repertoire was profiled, and TCRdb retains in-frame clones only, with some absent. The sample lists more than 90,000 clones, 93% occurring once. The gene calls are TRBV4-1 and TRBJ2-3; 10 bases are shared with TRBD2. The clonotype was recovered from a human donor who was the organ donor for an intestinal transplant. The sample consisted of unstimulated CD8+ T cells sorted from spleen or lymph node cells, taken before transplant. The CDR3 DNA reads as TGCGCCAGCAGCCAAGCACCGGGACTAGCGGATACGCAGTATTTT. This translates into CASSQAPGLADTQYF.